What follows is one T cell receptor beta chain and its context. The authors' processing: Estimation of nucleated cell counts was performed using reference gene primer amplification. The protocol was immunoSEQ multiplex PCR, while the TCRdb copy is restricted to in-frame clones and leaves out a portion. The V and J calls and clone size are taken from that table; D and trimming were inferred from the DNA. Of 100,000 to 150,000 clones listed, almost 70% were seen once; the top ten hold about 2.2%. The data were obtained in a study of blood T cell repertoires in COVID-19. Looking at the study overall: The origin of the acute and convalescent COVID-19 samples was the United States, Italy and Spain.

Germline V gene data show CDR1 as SNHLY and CDR2 as FYNNEI. The CDR3 loop spans 14 amino acids. V lost 3 bases and J lost 4; bases outside the gene matches: 3. The TCR comes from a woman in her 70s with acute or convalescent COVID-19. Material: peripheral blood. The V and J genes are TRBV2 and TRBJ2-5, with 9 positions matching TRBD1. CDR3 nucleotide sequence: TGTGCCAGCAGTGAGGACAGGGGTTTAGAGACCCAGTACTTC. Its translation: CASSEDRGLETQYF.